Listed here is a single TCR beta chain. What it recognizes is unknown. In the PCR, 60 Vbeta and 13 Jbeta primers were used. Using immunoSEQ multiplex PCR, the repertoire was profiled, and TCRdb retains in-frame clones only, with some absent. This table has 77,000 or so clones, 65% to 90% appearing once. This specimen comes from a study of cytomegalovirus exposure and HLA in healthy donors. The V end lost 7 bases, the J end lost 5 bases, and 20 bases lay between the germline ends. There are 15 residues in the CDR3. Germline CDR1 reads SGHTA; CDR2 reads FQGNSA. Study-wide results and limits: Cytomegalovirus association was listed for about 150 TCR beta chains. V- and J-gene trimming in TCR beta was tied to a missense DCLRE1C variant by an analysis performed later.

Sequenced sample: PBMCs. This TCR was sampled from a man in his 70s in good health and CMV-seropositive. The chain carries TRBV7-2 and TRBJ2-5; a weak D match, TRBD2 (5 bases). Written as DNA, the CDR3 is TGTGCCAGCATCCGAGGGCGCGGAAATAGGGAGACCCAGTACTTC. It codes for CASIRGRGNRETQYF. The full variable domain, its missing parts supplied by reference TRBV7-2 and TRBJ2-5, is GAGVSQSPSNKVTEKGKDVELRCDPISGHTALYWYRQSLGQGLEFLIYFQGNSAPDKSGLPSDRFSAERTGGSVSTLTIQRTQQEDSAVYLCASIRGRGNRETQYFGPGTRLLVL.